This TCR beta chain originates from a study of blood T cell repertoires in COVID-19. This clone was recorded once. Produced via immunoSEQ multiplex PCR; TCRdb's table is partial and in-frame only. There are approximately 280,000 clones in the sample; roughly 86% occur only once, and approximately 2.4% lies in the top ten. Sequenced sample: PBMCs or T cells enriched from blood (not recorded which). The sequence came from a woman younger than 30 who had recovered from COVID-19.

CDR3 residues: CASSLAGVSPLHF. CDR3 nucleotide sequence: TGCGCCAGCAGCTTGGCGGGGGTATCACCCCTCCACTTT. The V gene is TRBV5-1, the J gene TRBJ1-6, with D tentatively TRBD1 (5 bases). The CDR3 spans 13 residues. Trimming took 0 bases from V and 10 from J, leaving 8 bases between them. CDR1 and CDR2 from the germline V gene are SGHRS and YFSETQ. Together with reference TRBV5-1 and TRBJ1-6, the CDR3 gives the full variable domain: KAGVTQTPRYLIKTRGQQVTLSCSPISGHRSVSWYQQTPGQGLQFLFEYFSETQRNKGNFPGRFSGRQFSNSRSEMNVSTLELGDSALYLCASSLAGVSPLHFGNGTRLTVT.